Below, 11 T cell receptor beta chains from the same sample are listed, as sequenced in a study of T cells after posttransplantation cyclophosphamide. Methotrexate plus calcineurin inhibitor accompanied controls' myeloablative marrow transplants; sampling was 1 year later. Method: immunoSEQ multiplex PCR; TCRdb's copy keeps in-frame clones and lacks some. This table has 15,000 to 20,000 clones, approximately 78% appearing once. Here the sequenced sample was PBMCs, taken roughly 460 days after allogeneic stem cell transplant with calcineurin inhibitor and methotrexate. The receptors shown here come from a young adult male patient who received an allogeneic stem cell transplant from an unrelated donor, was CMV-positive, and had acute and chronic GVHD. Some of the T cells may derive from the graft donor.

This chain connects TRBV7-2 to TRBJ2-1; 7 bases map to TRBD1. This CDR3 spans 15 amino acids. Germline CDR1 reads SGHTA; CDR2 reads FQGNSA. The V segment lost 5 bases and the J segment 0 bases; nucleotides outside the gene matches: 4. CDR3 in amino acids: CASSPGTDSYNEQFF. The DNA for the CDR3 is TGTGCCAGCAGCCCCGGGACAGACTCCTACAATGAGCAGTTCTTC.

The CDR3 sequence: CASSPERANTEAFF. In nucleotides, the CDR3 is TGTGCCAGCTCACCGGAGAGGGCAAACACTGAAGCTTTCTTT. J is TRBJ1-1 and V is TRBV18; D is unclear. Germline V gives CDR1 KGHSH, CDR2 LQKENI. The ends were cut back, 3 bases at V and 2 bases at J, with 10 bases in the middle. There are 14 residues in the CDR3.

This rearrangement joins TRBV29-1 to TRBJ2-5; D gene uncertain. CDR1 and CDR2 from the germline V gene are SQVTM and ANQGSEA. The CDR3 is 11 residues long. V was clipped by 4 bases and J by 7 bases, with 10 bases between them. CDR3: CSVGGYGTQYF. The CDR3 region has the DNA TGCAGCGTTGGCGGATATGGGACCCAGTACTTC.

In DNA, the CDR3 is TGTGCCAGCAGCGTAGTTGGGGGCCCAAGCACAGATACGCAGTATTTT. As protein: CASSVVGGPSTDTQYF. The chain is built from TRBV9 and TRBJ2-3; TRBD1 is a possible D gene (6 bases). Germline CDR1 reads SGDLS; CDR2 reads YYNGEE. CDR3 length: 16 amino acids. V lost 0 bases to trimming and J lost 0 bases, with 11 bases between them.

The rearrangement links TRBV27 to TRBJ2-3, with D perhaps TRBD2 (6 bases). The germline gives CDR1 MNHEY, CDR2 SMNVEV (reference sequence). The CDR3 totals 18 residues. Trimming stripped 0 bases from V and 2 bases from J, with 18 bases between. CDR3: CASSLSIIGRKNTDTQYF. The CDR3 region has the DNA TGTGCCAGCAGTTTATCGATAATAGGGAGGAAAAACACAGATACGCAGTATTTT.

This chain links TRBV7-2 with TRBJ2-7; D is unresolved. Trimming removed 4 bases from V and 2 bases from J, with 12 bases in between. CDR1 is SGHTA, CDR2 FQGNSA, per germline. The CDR3 has 14 amino acids. The CDR3: CASSSALVPYEQYF. CDR3 nucleotide sequence: TGTGCCAGCAGCTCCGCTTTAGTCCCCTACGAGCAGTACTTC. The full variable domain, in which reference TRBV7-2 and TRBJ2-7 provide the parts outside the CDR3, is GAGVSQSPSNKVTEKGKDVELRCDPISGHTALYWYRQSLGQGLEFLIYFQGNSAPDKSGLPSDRFSAERTGGSVSTLTIQRTQQEDSAVYLCASSSALVPYEQYFGPGTRLTVT.

CDR3 coding DNA: TGTGCCAGCTCCTACAGGGGGTACCAAGAGACCCAGTACTTC. Translated, it gives CASSYRGYQETQYF. The V call is TRBV27, the J call TRBJ2-5, with TRBD1 matching over 8 bases. The CDR3 contains 14 residues. J was trimmed by 0 bases and V by 8 bases; bases with no gene match: 5. CDR1 is MNHEY and CDR2 is SMNVEV in the germline V gene (reference sequence).

This chain connects TRBV4-3 to TRBJ2-7, with D tentatively TRBD1 (6 bases). The germline V gene encodes CDR1 LGHNA and CDR2 YSLEER. Trimming removed 0 bases at V and 3 bases at J, with 12 bases between. The CDR3 length is 15 residues. CDR3 loop: CASSQDNRVFYEQYF. The CDR3 region has the DNA TGCGCCAGCAGCCAAGATAACAGGGTCTTCTACGAGCAGTACTTC.

The CDR3 here is CARVQGDDASYEQYF. CDR3 sequence (DNA): TGTGCCAGAGTACAGGGGGATGACGCCTCCTACGAGCAGTACTTC. V usage is TRBV5-6 and J usage is TRBJ2-7; 8 nucleotides match TRBD1. The junction had 10 bases not matched to a gene; V was cut back by 8 bases and J by 0 bases. The CDR3 loop spans 15 amino acids. The germline CDR1 and CDR2 sequences are SGHDT and YYEEEE. The complete variable domain, with remaining parts taken from reference TRBV5-6 and TRBJ2-7, reads DAGVTQSPTHLIKTRGQQVTLRCSPKSGHDTVSWYQQALGQGPQFIFQYYEEEERQRGNFPDRFSGHQFPNYSSELNVNALLLGDSALYLCARVQGDDASYEQYFGPGTRLTVT.

This chain links TRBV7-2 with TRBJ1-1; D unclear. Germline lookup yields CDR1 SGHTA and CDR2 FQGNSA. Trimming took 5 bases from V and 7 from J, leaving 14 bases between them. This CDR3 is built from 13 residues. The CDR3 loop reads CASSPTGLYEAFF. The CDR3 nucleotides read TGTGCCAGCAGCCCAACGGGTTTGTATGAAGCTTTCTTT.

The chain couples TRBV18 to TRBJ2-7; 7 nucleotides agree with TRBD2. CDR3 length: 14 amino acids. Trimming at V came to 4 bases and at J to 5 bases, leaving 8 bases not matched to a gene. CDR1 and CDR2 (germline): KGHSH, LQKENI. CDR3 nucleotides: TGTGCCAGCTCACTGGGGTATGCGGGGGACGAGCAGTACTTC. Protein sequence: CASSLGYAGDEQYF.